A selection of T cell receptor beta chains follows, all from one sample in a study of blood T cell repertoires in COVID-19. Generated by immunoSEQ multiplex PCR, the TCRdb table keeps only in-frame clones and is missing some. The table shows 37,000 or so clones, with around nine tenths occurring only once. The sequenced material came from peripheral blood. The receptors here all came from a man between 65 and 85 years old with acute or convalescent COVID-19. Each CDR3 is given with its conserved first and last residue. Fields, in order: D gene, clone size, J gene, CDR3 length, V gene, CDR3 protein, CDR3 DNA. A D gene is named only where the DNA matches it firmly. Size is omitted from some rows. Given values are once, few, many or a class for expanded clones.

TRBD2 | . | TRBJ2-1 | 16 | TRBV27 | CASSPRLAWGYNEQFF | TGTGCCAGCAGTCCCCGACTAGCGTGGGGCTACAATGAGCAGTTCTTC
TRBD1 | . | TRBJ1-4 | 14 | TRBV9 | CASSGGDSDEKLFF | TGTGCCAGCAGCGGGGGGGACAGCGATGAAAAACTGTTTTTT
TRBD1 | . | TRBJ1-4 | 16 | TRBV5-1 | CASSSSPTGVDEKLFF | TGCGCCAGCAGCTCCAGCCCGACAGGGGTTGATGAAAAACTGTTTTTT
TRBD1 | . | TRBJ1-5 | 17 | TRBV10-3 | CASGDRQGGRGNQPQHF | TGTGCCTCAGGGGACAGACAAGGCGGGAGGGGAAATCAGCCCCAGCATTTT
. | . | TRBJ1-6 | 12 | TRBV3-1/TRBV3-2 | CASSHETAPLHF | TGTGCCAGCAGCCATGAAACGGCACCCCTCCACTTT
. | . | TRBJ2-3 | 14 | TRBV5-1 | CASSPGEPADTQYF | TGCGCCAGCAGCCCAGGGGAACCGGCAGATACGCAGTATTTT
. | . | TRBJ2-4 | 16 | TRBV19 | CASSPTGSGAKNIQYF | TGTGCCAGTAGTCCCACAGGGTCGGGGGCCAAAAACATTCAGTACTTC
TRBD2 | . | TRBJ2-1 | 12 | TRBV6-2/TRBV6-3 | CASSSGTSAYFF | TGTGCCAGCAGTTCAGGGACTAGCGCATATTTCTTC
. | . | TRBJ1-1 | 13 | TRBV30 | CAWSVQVNTEAFF | TGTGCCTGGAGTGTACAGGTGAACACTGAAGCTTTCTTT
TRBD1 | . | TRBJ1-5 | 16 | TRBV27 | CASSLFGQGEVQPQHF | TGTGCCAGCAGTTTATTTGGACAGGGGGAAGTTCAGCCCCAGCATTTT
. | . | TRBJ2-1 | 15 | TRBV4-2 | CASSPEAGSYNEQFF | TGTGCCAGCAGCCCCGAGGCGGGTTCGTACAATGAGCAGTTCTTC
. | . | TRBJ2-1 | 16 | TRBV19 | CASSIEASVTYNEQFF | TGTGCCAGTAGTATAGAGGCTAGCGTCACCTACAATGAGCAGTTCTTC
TRBD2 | . | TRBJ2-3 | 18 | TRBV5-1 | CASSLFVLGGGSTDTQYF | TGCGCCAGCAGCTTGTTCGTCTTGGGCGGGGGGAGCACAGATACGCAGTATTTT
TRBD1 | once | TRBJ1-5 | 14 | TRBV19 | CASSVDRGGQPQHF | TGTGCCAGTAGTGTGGACAGGGGTGGCCAGCCCCAGCATTTT
TRBD1 | . | TRBJ1-4 | 13 | TRBV12-3/TRBV12-4 | CASSLAAGGKLFF | TGTGCCAGCAGTTTAGCGGCAGGGGGAAAACTGTTTTTT
. | . | TRBJ2-1 | 16 | TRBV19 | CASSVMENTAYNEQFF | TGTGCCAGTTCCGTAATGGAGAATACTGCCTACAATGAGCAGTTCTTC
TRBD1 | . | TRBJ2-2 | 15 | TRBV5-4 | CASSGQGVYTGELFF | TGTGCCAGCAGCGGTCAGGGGGTGTACACCGGGGAGCTGTTTTTT
. | . | TRBJ2-6 | 17 | TRBV6-1 | CASSEPGLPSGANVLTF | TGTGCCAGCAGTGAACCGGGACTCCCCTCTGGGGCCAACGTCCTGACTTTC
. | . | TRBJ1-5 | 17 | TRBV3-1/TRBV3-2 | CASSQEPRLRGNQPQHF | TGTGCCAGCAGCCAAGAACCCCGACTTCGTGGCAATCAGCCCCAGCATTTT
. | . | TRBJ2-3 | 15 | TRBV5-1 | CASSLAGSGTDTQYF | TGCGCCAGCAGCTTGGCGGGGTCGGGGACAGATACGCAGTATTTT
TRBD1 | . | TRBJ2-7 | 14 | TRBV30 | CAWSVTGGIGEQYF | TGTGCCTGGAGTGTTACAGGGGGGATTGGCGAGCAGTACTTC
. | . | TRBJ2-1 | 13 | TRBV15 | CATSRDQRSEQFF | TGTGCCACCAGCAGAGACCAGCGAAGTGAGCAGTTCTTC
TRBD1 | few | TRBJ1-2 | 16 | TRBV7-8 | CASSLAGGYSNYGYTF | TGTGCCAGCAGCTTAGCAGGGGGCTACAGTAACTATGGCTACACCTTC
. | . | TRBJ1-4 | 19 | TRBV12-1 | CASSFPSPRGSATNEKLFF | TGTGCCAGCAGCTTTCCCAGCCCTAGGGGGAGCGCAACTAATGAAAAACTGTTTTTT
. | . | TRBJ1-2 | 10 | TRBV11-2 | CAISGYGYTF | TGTGCTATCTCCGGCTATGGCTACACCTTC
TRBD1 | . | TRBJ2-1 | 14 | TRBV5-1 | CASSSQGVHNEQFF | TGCGCCAGCAGCTCCCAGGGGGTACACAATGAGCAGTTCTTC
TRBD1 | . | TRBJ1-2 | 15 | TRBV28 | CASSLSDRASYGYTF | TGTGCCAGCAGTTTATCCGACAGGGCCTCCTATGGCTACACCTTC
. | once | TRBJ1-5 | 14 | TRBV7-2 | CASSYPGQFQPQHF | TGTGCCAGCAGTTACCCGGGACAATTTCAGCCCCAGCATTTT
. | . | TRBJ2-7 | 13 | TRBV12-3/TRBV12-4 | CASSFSPSSEQYF | TGTGCCAGCAGTTTCTCCCCCTCCAGCGAGCAGTACTTC
TRBD2 | . | TRBJ2-7 | 16 | TRBV5-3 | CARSLVREGRGAEQYF | TGTGCCAGAAGCTTGGTGCGGGAGGGACGAGGCGCCGAGCAGTACTTC
. | . | TRBJ2-7 | 16 | TRBV28 | CASSLGPGTGLYEQYF | TGTGCCAGCAGTTTAGGGCCCGGGACTGGGCTTTACGAGCAGTACTTC
. | . | TRBJ2-5 | 14 | TRBV19 | CASGRPGVGETQYF | TGTGCCAGTGGGCGGCCGGGAGTGGGGGAGACCCAGTACTTC
. | . | TRBJ2-6 | 12 | TRBV7-8 | CAAVSGANVLTF | TGTGCCGCGGTGTCTGGGGCCAACGTCCTGACTTTC
. | . | TRBJ2-3 | 13 | TRBV25-1 | CASRPGGTDTQYF | TGTGCCAGCCGCCCGGGGGGCACAGATACGCAGTATTTT
TRBD1 | . | TRBJ1-1 | 15 | TRBV7-2 | CASSSHTGVFTEAFF | TGTGCCAGCAGTTCACATACAGGGGTGTTCACTGAAGCTTTCTTT
TRBD1 | . | TRBJ2-5 | 15 | TRBV5-1 | CASSLAGGKEETQYF | TGCGCCAGCAGCTTGGCAGGGGGCAAGGAAGAGACCCAGTACTTC
. | . | TRBJ1-1 | 14 | TRBV5-5 | CASSLQGVNTEAFF | TGTGCCAGCAGCCTACAGGGAGTAAACACTGAAGCTTTCTTT
. | . | TRBJ1-1 | 13 | TRBV5-1 | CASSLRGGTEAFF | TGCGCCAGCAGCTTGAGGGGAGGGACTGAAGCTTTCTTT
. | . | TRBJ1-2 | 13 | TRBV29-1 | CSVEGVGGYGYTF | TGCAGCGTTGAAGGGGTCGGGGGCTATGGCTACACCTTC
. | . | TRBJ1-4 | 12 | TRBV6-2/TRBV6-3 | CASSSTNEKLFF | TGTGCCAGCAGTTCGACTAATGAAAAACTGTTTTTT
. | . | TRBJ2-3 | 12 | TRBV7-3 | CASRITADTQYF | TGTGCCAGCAGGATCACGGCAGATACGCAGTATTTT
TRBD1 | once | TRBJ1-1 | 14 | TRBV2 | CASSRQGDLTEAFF | TGTGCCAGCAGCCGACAGGGGGACCTCACTGAAGCTTTCTTT
. | . | TRBJ2-7 | 13 | TRBV3-1/TRBV3-2 | CASSQMGPDEQYF | TGTGCCAGCAGCCAAATGGGCCCGGACGAGCAGTACTTC
. | . | TRBJ2-1 | 15 | TRBV7-2 | CASRPTGDLVGEQFF | TGTGCCAGCAGACCAACAGGGGACTTAGTCGGTGAGCAGTTCTTC
TRBD1 | . | TRBJ1-2 | 14 | TRBV7-9 | CASSLEQGAGGYTF | TGTGCCAGCAGCTTAGAGCAGGGGGCCGGTGGCTACACCTTC
. | few | TRBJ1-5 | 16 | TRBV25-1 | CASSEFGGDSNQPQHF | TGTGCCAGCAGTGAATTCGGGGGAGATAGCAATCAGCCCCAGCATTTT
. | . | TRBJ1-6 | 14 | TRBV19 | CASSIQGWNSPLHF | TGTGCCAGTAGTATACAGGGTTGGAATTCACCCCTCCACTTT
TRBD2 | . | TRBJ2-3 | 15 | TRBV28 | CASAEAGGSLHKQYF | TGTGCCAGCGCAGAGGCGGGAGGATCCCTCCATAAGCAGTATTTT
TRBD1 | . | TRBJ1-6 | 13 | TRBV30 | CAWTVTGGISLHF | TGTGCCTGGACGGTGACAGGGGGTATATCCCTCCACTTT
TRBD1 | . | TRBJ2-5 | 15 | TRBV5-1 | CASSWSSGGMETQYF | TGCGCCAGCAGCTGGTCCTCAGGGGGCATGGAGACCCAGTACTTC
. | . | TRBJ1-1 | 16 | TRBV28 | CASTKWGRGGKTEAFF | TGTGCCAGCACCAAATGGGGTCGAGGGGGAAAAACTGAAGCTTTCTTT
TRBD1 | . | TRBJ2-2 | 15 | TRBV14 | CASSPGQGGTGELFF | TGTGCCAGCAGCCCCGGACAGGGGGGGACCGGGGAGCTGTTTTTT
. | . | TRBJ1-4 | 14 | TRBV11-2 | CASSLVLANEKLFF | TGTGCCAGCAGCCTAGTTTTAGCTAATGAAAAACTGTTTTTT